This note documents a single T cell receptor (beta chain) sequence. Antigen: not known. This entry belongs to a study of T-cell reconstitution after alpha-beta-depleted transplantation in children. Study-level findings and limits: For some patients, TCRbeta diversity was high at day 60 because of recipient T cells and thymic progenitors that survived.

Germline-derived CDR1 and CDR2 are DFQATT and SNEGSKA (reference sequence). The CDR3 has 14 residues. Trimming took 6 bases from V and 4 from J; bases not matched to a gene: 8. Unique molecular identifiers tagged the TCRbeta library. From the PCR reads, TCRdb called clonotypes with MiXCR, one entry per CDR3 protein. The table includes about 580,000 distinct CDR3 sequences, 20% to 25% detected once. The sequence came from a boy in the first two years of life who had a stem cell transplant for acute myeloid leukemia, so the T cells may come from the graft donor. The material was PBMCs, mostly from graft donor cells, obtained 360 days after TCRalphabeta/CD19-depleted stem cell transplant. The chain has TRBV20-1 and TRBJ1-5; 8 bases fit TRBD1. The chain's CDR3 is CSAPTGANNQPQHF. The CDR3 DNA is TGCAGTGCCCCGACAGGGGCAAATAATCAGCCCCAGCATTTT.